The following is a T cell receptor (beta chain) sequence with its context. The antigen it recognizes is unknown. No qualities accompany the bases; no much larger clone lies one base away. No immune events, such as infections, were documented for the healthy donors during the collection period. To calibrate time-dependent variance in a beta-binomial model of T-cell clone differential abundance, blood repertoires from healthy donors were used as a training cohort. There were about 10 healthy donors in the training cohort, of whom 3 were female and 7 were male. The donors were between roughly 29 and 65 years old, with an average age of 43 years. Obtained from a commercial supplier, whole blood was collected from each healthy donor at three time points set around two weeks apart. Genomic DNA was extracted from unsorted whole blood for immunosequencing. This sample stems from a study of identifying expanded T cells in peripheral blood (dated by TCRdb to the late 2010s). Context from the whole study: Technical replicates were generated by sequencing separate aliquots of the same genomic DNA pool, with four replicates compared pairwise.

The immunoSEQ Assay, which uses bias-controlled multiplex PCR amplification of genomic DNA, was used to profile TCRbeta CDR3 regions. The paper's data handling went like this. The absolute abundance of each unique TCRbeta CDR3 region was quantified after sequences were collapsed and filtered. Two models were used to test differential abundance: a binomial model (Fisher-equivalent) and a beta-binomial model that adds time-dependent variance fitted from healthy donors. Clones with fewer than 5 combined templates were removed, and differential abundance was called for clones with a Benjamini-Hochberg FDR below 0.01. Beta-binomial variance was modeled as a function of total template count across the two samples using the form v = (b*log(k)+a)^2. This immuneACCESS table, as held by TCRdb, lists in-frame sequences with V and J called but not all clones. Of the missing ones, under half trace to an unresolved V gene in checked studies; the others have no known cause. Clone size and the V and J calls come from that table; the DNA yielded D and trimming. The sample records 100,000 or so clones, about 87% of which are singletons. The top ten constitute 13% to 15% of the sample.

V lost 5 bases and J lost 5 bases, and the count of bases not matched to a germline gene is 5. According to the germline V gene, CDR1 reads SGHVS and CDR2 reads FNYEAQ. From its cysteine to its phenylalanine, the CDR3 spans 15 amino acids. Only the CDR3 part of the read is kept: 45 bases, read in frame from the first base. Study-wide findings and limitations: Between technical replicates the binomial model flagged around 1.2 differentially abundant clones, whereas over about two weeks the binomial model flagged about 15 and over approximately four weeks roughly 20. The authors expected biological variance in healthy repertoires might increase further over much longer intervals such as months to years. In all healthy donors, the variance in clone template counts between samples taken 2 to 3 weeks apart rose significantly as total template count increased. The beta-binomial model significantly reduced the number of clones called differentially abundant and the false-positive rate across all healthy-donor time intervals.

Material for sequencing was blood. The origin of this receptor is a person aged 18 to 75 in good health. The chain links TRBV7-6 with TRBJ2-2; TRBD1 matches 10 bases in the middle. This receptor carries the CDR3 CASSADRGRTGELFF. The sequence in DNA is TGTGCCAGCAGCGCGGACAGGGGGAGAACCGGGGAGCTGTTTTTT. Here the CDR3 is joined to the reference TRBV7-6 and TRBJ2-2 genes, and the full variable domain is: GAGVSQSPRYKVTKRGQDVALRCDPISGHVSLYWYRQALGQGPEFLTYFNYEAQQDKSGLPNDRFSAERPEGSISTLTIQRTEQRDSAMYRCASSADRGRTGELFFGEGSRLTVL.